The clone carrying this TCR beta chain was observed many times. This entry is derived from a study of T cells in Graves' hyperthyroidism and ophthalmopathy. TCR beta CDR3 sequences were amplified from RNA transcripts. HTBI primers drove first-round RT-PCR of the TCR CDR3. TCRdb redid the calling of the multiplex PCR reads with MiXCR, one entry per CDR3 protein. Here the sample spans around 290,000 distinct CDR3 sequences, roughly 13% being singletons. Each patient was aged 18 to 65 and had newly diagnosed hyperthyroidism of under 2 months' duration. It was uncontrolled infection, other autoimmune disease, pregnancy or lactation that excluded patients. The V and J ends lost 4 bases and 5 bases, in that order; junction bases with no gene match: 8. The CDR3 has 15 residues. The germline V gene has CDR1 SGHNT and CDR2 YENEEA.

The receptor was derived from a woman younger than 45 with Graves' hyperthyroidism that later progressed to Graves' ophthalmopathy. Sequencing was carried out using blood. V gene TRBV11-3 combines with J gene TRBJ2-1; TRBD2 agrees at 7 bases. As DNA, the CDR3 is TGTGCCAGCAGCTCCCGGGACTATCTTGACAATGAGCAGTTCTTC. This codes for CASSSRDYLDNEQFF.